The 7 T cell receptor beta chains below all came from one sample that was sequenced in a study of T-cell memory formation after mild COVID-19. TCRdb called the 5' RACE reads again in MiXCR, with one record for every CDR3 protein. The sample shows around 530,000 distinct CDR3 sequences, 20% to 25% of them seen only once. Source material: PBMCs or a T cell subset sorted from them (not recorded which). The receptor source for this set is an adult woman who had mild COVID-19 (a few samples of this study predate the infection). Cell type and time point are not known.

This clonotype was picked up a small number of times. The chain combines TRBV5-5 with TRBJ1-2, with 11 positions matching TRBD1. The CDR3 totals 15 residues. Germline V lookup: CDR1 SGHKS, CDR2 YYEKEE (reference sequence). Unmatched junction bases numbered 6, after V lost 4 bases and J lost 4 bases. CDR3 in DNA: TGTGCCAGCAGCCAAGGGACAGGGGGACTCTATGGCTACACCTTC. It is translated as CASSQGTGGLYGYTF. Variable domain in full (rest from reference TRBV5-5 and TRBJ1-2): DAGVTQSPTHLIKTRGQQVTLRCSPISGHKSVSWYQQVLGQGPQFIFQYYEKEERGRGNFPDRFSARQFPNYSSELNVNALLLGDSALYLCASSQGTGGLYGYTFGSGTRLTVV.

This clonotype has only a few counts. V gene TRBV10-3 combines with J gene TRBJ1-1, with 9 nucleotides matching TRBD1. Trimming cost V 2 bases and J 6 bases; bases outside gene matches: 1. The CDR3 extends over 13 amino acids. Germline CDR1 is ENHRY and CDR2 is SYGVKD. The CDR3 spells CAISEGTGSEAFF. In DNA, the CDR3 is TGTGCCATCAGTGAGGGGACAGGGTCTGAAGCTTTCTTT.

The chain recombines TRBV6-5 with TRBJ2-1; 9 bases are a match to TRBD2. The CDR3 runs to 15 residues. CDR1 is MNHEY and CDR2 is SVGAGI in the germline V gene. V gave up 5 bases and J gave up 3 bases; unmatched junction bases: 5. The CDR3 sequence: CASSTGTSFYNEQFF. The CDR3 nucleotides are TGTGCCAGCAGTACCGGGACTAGCTTCTACAATGAGCAGTTCTTC.

J is TRBJ1-6 and V is TRBV5-6, with TRBD1 identical over 7 bases. Germline assignment: CDR1 SGHDT and CDR2 YYEEEE. Losses at the gene ends were 5 bases for V and 7 bases for J; bases not matched to a gene: 6. The CDR3 runs to 14 residues. The CDR3 DNA sequence: TGTGCCAGCAGTCGGGACAGAAGCAATTCACCCCTCCACTTT. This translates into CASSRDRSNSPLHF.

The rearrangement links TRBV6-5 to TRBJ2-7; D call uncertain. Germline values: CDR1 MNHEY, CDR2 SVGAGI. Trimming removed 4 bases at V and 3 bases at J, with 13 bases between. The CDR3 sequence is 14 residues long. The CDR3 is CASSWLGIDYEQYF. The CDR3 region has the DNA TGTGCCAGCAGTTGGTTGGGGATAGACTACGAGCAGTACTTC.

V and J are TRBV5-5 and TRBJ1-2; D not certain. CDR3 length: 13 residues. Looked up from germline, CDR1 is SGHKS and CDR2 is YYEKEE (reference sequence). Between the trimmed V and J ends, which lost 0 bases and 5 bases, there was a span of 8 bases. The CDR3 spells CASSLAGKYGYTF. CDR3 bases: TGTGCCAGCAGCTTGGCGGGGAAGTATGGCTACACCTTC.

V usage is TRBV5-1 and J usage is TRBJ2-3; 8 bases line up with TRBD2. This CDR3 region has 16 residues. Trimming removed 0 bases from V and 6 bases from J; junction bases left unmatched: 9. CDR1 and CDR2 (germline): SGHRS, YFSETQ. CDR3 in DNA: TGCGCCAGCAGCTTGGACGGGAGGGTCTCTGTGGATACGCAGTATTTT. This translates into CASSLDGRVSVDTQYF.